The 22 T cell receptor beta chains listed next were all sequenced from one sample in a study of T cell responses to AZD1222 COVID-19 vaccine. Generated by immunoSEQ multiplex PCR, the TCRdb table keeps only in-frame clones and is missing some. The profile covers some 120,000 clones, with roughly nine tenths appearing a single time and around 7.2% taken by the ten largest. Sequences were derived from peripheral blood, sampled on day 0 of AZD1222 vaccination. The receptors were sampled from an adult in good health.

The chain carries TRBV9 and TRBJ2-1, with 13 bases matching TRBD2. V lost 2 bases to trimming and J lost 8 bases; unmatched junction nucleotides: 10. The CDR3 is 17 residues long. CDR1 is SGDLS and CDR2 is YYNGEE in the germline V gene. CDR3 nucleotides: TGTGCCAGCAGCGTGTCTACTAGCGGGGGGGCGATGGATGAGCAGTTCTTC. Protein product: CASSVSTSGGAMDEQFF. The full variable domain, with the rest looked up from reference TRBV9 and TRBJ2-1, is DSGVTQTPKHLITATGQRVTLRCSPRSGDLSVYWYQQSLDQGLQFLIQYYNGEERAKGNILERFSAQQFPDLHSELNLSSLELGDSALYFCASSVSTSGGAMDEQFFGPGTRLTVL.

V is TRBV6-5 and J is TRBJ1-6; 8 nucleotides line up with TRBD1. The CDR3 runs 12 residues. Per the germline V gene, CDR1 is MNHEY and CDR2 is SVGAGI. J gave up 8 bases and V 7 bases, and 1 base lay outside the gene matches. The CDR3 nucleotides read TGTGCCAGCACGACAGGGGATTCACCCCTCCACTTT. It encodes CASTTGDSPLHF.

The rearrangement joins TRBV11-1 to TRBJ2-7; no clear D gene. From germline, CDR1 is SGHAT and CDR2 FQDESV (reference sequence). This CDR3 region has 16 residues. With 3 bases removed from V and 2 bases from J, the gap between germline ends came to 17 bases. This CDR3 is CASSFSDLPGPYEQYF. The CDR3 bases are TGTGCCAGCAGCTTCTCTGACCTCCCCGGACCCTACGAGCAGTACTTC.

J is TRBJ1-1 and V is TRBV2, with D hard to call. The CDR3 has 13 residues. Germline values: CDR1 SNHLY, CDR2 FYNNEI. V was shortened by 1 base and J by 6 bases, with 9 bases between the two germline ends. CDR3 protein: CASSEGGEAEAFF. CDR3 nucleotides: TGTGCCAGCAGTGAAGGGGGAGAGGCTGAAGCTTTCTTT.

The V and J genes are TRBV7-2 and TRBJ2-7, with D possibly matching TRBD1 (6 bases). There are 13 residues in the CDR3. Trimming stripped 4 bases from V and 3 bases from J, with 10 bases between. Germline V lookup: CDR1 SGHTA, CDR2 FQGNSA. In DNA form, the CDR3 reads TGTGCCAGCAGCTACAGGGAAAGCTACGAGCAGTACTTC. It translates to CASSYRESYEQYF. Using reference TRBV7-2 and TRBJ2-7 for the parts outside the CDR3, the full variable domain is GAGVSQSPSNKVTEKGKDVELRCDPISGHTALYWYRQSLGQGLEFLIYFQGNSAPDKSGLPSDRFSAERTGGSVSTLTIQRTQQEDSAVYLCASSYRESYEQYFGPGTRLTVT.

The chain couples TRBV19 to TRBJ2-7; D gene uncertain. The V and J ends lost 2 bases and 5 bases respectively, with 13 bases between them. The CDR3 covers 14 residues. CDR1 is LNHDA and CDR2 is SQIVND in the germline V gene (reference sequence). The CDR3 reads CASSIKGLGHEQYF. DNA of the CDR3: TGTGCCAGTAGTATAAAGGGTTTGGGCCACGAGCAGTACTTC.

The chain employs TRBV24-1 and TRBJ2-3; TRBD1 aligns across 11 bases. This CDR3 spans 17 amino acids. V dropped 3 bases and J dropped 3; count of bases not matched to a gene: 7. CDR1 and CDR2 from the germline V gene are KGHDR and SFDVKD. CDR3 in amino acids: CATSDGTGTGGTDTQYF. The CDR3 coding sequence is TGTGCCACCAGTGATGGAACCGGGACAGGGGGTACAGATACGCAGTATTTT.

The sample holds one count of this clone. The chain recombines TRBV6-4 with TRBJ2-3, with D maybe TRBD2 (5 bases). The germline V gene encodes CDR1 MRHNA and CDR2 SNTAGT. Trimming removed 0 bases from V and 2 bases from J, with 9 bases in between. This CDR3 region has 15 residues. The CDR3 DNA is TGTGCCAGCAGTGACTCCGGGGAGCCCACAGATACGCAGTATTTT. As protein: CASSDSGEPTDTQYF.

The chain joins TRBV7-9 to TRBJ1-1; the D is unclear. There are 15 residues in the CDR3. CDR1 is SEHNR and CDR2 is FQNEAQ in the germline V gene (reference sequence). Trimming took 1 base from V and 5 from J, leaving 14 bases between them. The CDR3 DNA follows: TGTGCCAGCAGCTTAGAGTTCCCAAGGAGTACTGAAGCTTTCTTT. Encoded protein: CASSLEFPRSTEAFF.

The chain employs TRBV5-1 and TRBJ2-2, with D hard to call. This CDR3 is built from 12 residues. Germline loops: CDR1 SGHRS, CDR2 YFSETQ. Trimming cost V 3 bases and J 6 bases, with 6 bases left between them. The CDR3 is CASSSQSGELFF. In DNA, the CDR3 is TGCGCCAGCAGCTCCCAATCCGGGGAGCTGTTTTTT.

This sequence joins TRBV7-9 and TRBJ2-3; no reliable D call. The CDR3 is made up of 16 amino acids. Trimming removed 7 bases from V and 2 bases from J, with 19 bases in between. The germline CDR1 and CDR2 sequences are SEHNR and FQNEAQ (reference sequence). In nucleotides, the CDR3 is TGTGCCAGCACCTCGTCGGGCCTGGTCTTCACAGATACGCAGTATTTT. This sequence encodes CASTSSGLVFTDTQYF.

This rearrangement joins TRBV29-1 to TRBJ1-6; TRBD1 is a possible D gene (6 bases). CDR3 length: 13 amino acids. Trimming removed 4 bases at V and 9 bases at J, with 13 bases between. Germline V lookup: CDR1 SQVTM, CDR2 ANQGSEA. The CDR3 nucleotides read TGCAGCGTTGGCTGGGGGGCAGCTTCACCCCTCCACTTT. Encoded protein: CSVGWGAASPLHF.

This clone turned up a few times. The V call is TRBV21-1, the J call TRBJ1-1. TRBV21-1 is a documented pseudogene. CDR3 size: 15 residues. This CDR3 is CASSKRTRAWTEAFF. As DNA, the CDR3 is TGTGCCAGCAGCAAAAGGACTCGAGCGTGGACTGAAGCTTTCTTT.

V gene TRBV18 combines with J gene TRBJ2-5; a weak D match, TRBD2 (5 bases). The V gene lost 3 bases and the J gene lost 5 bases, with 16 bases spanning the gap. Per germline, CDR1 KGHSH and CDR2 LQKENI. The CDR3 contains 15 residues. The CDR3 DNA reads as TGTGCCAGCTCACCTCCCGGAGGTACGTCGGAGACCCAGTACTTC. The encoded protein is CASSPPGGTSETQYF.

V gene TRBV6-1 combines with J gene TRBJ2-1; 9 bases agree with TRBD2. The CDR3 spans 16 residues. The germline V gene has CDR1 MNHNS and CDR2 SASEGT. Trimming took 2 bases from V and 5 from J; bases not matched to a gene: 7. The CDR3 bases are TGTGCCAGCAGTGAAAGGCGACTAGCGGCAAACAATGAGCAGTTCTTC. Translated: CASSERRLAANNEQFF.

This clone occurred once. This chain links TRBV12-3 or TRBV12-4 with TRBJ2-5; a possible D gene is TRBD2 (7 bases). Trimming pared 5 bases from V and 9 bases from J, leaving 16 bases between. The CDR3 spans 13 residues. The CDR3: CASSPSRGGAQYF. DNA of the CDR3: TGTGCCAGCAGTCCCTCTAGGGGGGGGGCCCAGTACTTC.

CDR3 sequence reads: CASSPGLESTGELFF. The CDR3 DNA sequence: TGTGCCAGCAGCCCCGGACTAGAGAGCACCGGGGAGCTGTTTTTT. This chain joins TRBV7-6 and TRBJ2-2, with 7 positions matching TRBD2. The junction had 7 bases not matched to a gene; V was cut back by 5 bases and J by 4 bases. This CDR3 spans 15 amino acids. CDR1 and CDR2 from the germline V gene are SGHVS and FNYEAQ.

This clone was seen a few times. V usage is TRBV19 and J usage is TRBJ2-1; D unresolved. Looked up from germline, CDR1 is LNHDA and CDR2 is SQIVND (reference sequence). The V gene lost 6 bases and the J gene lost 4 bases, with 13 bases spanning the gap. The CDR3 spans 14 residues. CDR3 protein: CASSRVRGYNEQFF. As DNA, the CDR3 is TGTGCCAGTAGCCGAGTGCGCGGTTACAATGAGCAGTTCTTC.

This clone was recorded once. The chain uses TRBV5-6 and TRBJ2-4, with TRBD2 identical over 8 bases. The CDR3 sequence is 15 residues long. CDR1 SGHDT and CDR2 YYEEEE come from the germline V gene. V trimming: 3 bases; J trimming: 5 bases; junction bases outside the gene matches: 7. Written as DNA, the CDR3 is TGTGCCAGCAGCTCCCGGGGACTAGACCAAAACATTCAGTACTTC. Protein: CASSSRGLDQNIQYF.

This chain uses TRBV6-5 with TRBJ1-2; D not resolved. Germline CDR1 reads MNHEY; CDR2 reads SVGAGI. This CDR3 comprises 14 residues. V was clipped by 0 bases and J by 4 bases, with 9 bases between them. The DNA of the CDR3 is TGTGCCAGCAGTTACTCGCTGGGTTCCTATGGCTACACCTTC. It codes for CASSYSLGSYGYTF.

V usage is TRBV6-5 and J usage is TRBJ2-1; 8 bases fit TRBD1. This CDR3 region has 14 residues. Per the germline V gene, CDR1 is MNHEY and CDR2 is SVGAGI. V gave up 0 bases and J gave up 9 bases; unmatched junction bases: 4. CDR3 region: CASSYSTGGGEQFF. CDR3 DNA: TGTGCCAGCAGTTACTCCACAGGGGGTGGTGAGCAGTTCTTC.

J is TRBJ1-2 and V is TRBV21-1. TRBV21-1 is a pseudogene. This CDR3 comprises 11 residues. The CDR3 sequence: CASSKIAGYTF. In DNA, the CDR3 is TGTGCCAGCAGCAAAATCGCCGGCTACACCTTC.